Listed here is a single T cell receptor beta chain. This clonotype was found many times. This receptor's antigen is unknown. Base qualities are not at hand, and no much larger clone is one base apart. This record belongs to a study of breast tumors, draining lymph nodes, adjacent tissues (dated by TCRdb to the mid-2010s). Concerning the study at large: The study compared TCR beta repertoires across tumor, adjacent nontumor tissue and axillary lymph nodes from breast cancer patients. In human breast cancer, the study set out to evaluate how tumor, surrounding tissue and draining lymph node repertoires relate to one another and whether T cells may move between these sites. Paper-wide results and their limitations: In luminal-like breast cancer, tumor and nontumor tissue repertoires resembled each other significantly more than in basal-like breast cancer. The data were considered consistent with most tumor T cells being derived from the lymph node and subsequently expanding within tumor tissue. Tumor T-cell repertoires showed less diversity than lymph node repertoires and more diversity than nontumor tissue repertoires, and tumor T-cell repertoires showed preferential V and J gene usage. The conclusion that tumor T cells originate in lymph nodes was framed as consistent with a hypothesis rather than directly demonstrated.

The CDR3 holds 17 amino acids from the cysteine to the phenylalanine. The kept DNA is CDR3 alone, 51 bases in frame from the first base. Trimming accounts for 5 bases at V and 6 bases at J, while the number of junction bases matched to no gene is 13. Sequences SGHVS (CDR1) and FNYEAQ (CDR2) are obtained from the germline V gene. Lymph node samples were obtained from the axillary draining lymph nodes of breast cancer patients. Sequenced using an Illumina HiSeq 2000. TCR beta chain libraries were generated by multiplex PCR amplification. The amplified TCR beta chain products were analyzed by high-throughput sequencing. TCRdb cleaned the public reads at Q25 with fastp, built clones with MiXCR and kept in-frame beta chains. Each entry merges the rows of one CDR3 protein and shows their most common DNA and genes. The sample profile shows over 100,000 distinct CDR3 sequences; approximately 20% of them were found once. The ten top clones hold just over 2.5% of the sample.

The sequence was obtained from a female donor with breast cancer. Some clones in this sample may be carry-over from other donors' samples. The sample was axillary lymph node tissue. The sequence links TRBV7-6 to TRBJ2-2; 9 middle bases align to TRBD2. The CDR3 reads CASSLKTGTSFPGELFF. In nucleotide form, the sequence is TGTGCCAGCAGCCTTAAAACCGGGACTAGCTTCCCCGGGGAGCTGTTTTTT.